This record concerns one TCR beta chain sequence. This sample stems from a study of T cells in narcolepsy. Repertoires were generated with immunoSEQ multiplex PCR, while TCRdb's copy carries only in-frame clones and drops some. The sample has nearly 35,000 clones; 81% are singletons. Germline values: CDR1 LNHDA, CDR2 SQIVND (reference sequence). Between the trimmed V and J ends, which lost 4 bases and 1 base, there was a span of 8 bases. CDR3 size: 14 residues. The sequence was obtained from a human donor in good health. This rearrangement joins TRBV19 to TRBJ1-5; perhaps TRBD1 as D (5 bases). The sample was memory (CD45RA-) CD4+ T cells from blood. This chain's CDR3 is CASSTQGSNQPQHF. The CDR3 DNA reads TGTGCCAGTAGTACCCAGGGAAGCAATCAGCCCCAGCATTTT.